Following are 11 T cell receptor beta chains from one sample sequenced in a study of cytomegalovirus exposure and HLA in healthy donors (dated by TCRdb to 2017 to 2019). Libraries were constructed by the immunoSEQ multiplex PCR assay. The multiplex PCR relied on a mix of 60 forward primers for TCR Vbeta segments and 13 reverse primers for TCR Jbeta segments. In TCRdb, the immuneACCESS table is reduced to in-frame sequences with V and J assigned. These tables do not hold every clone; where another copy was compared, an unresolved V gene accounts for under half, and the others remain unexplained. This sample is represented by 120,000 or so clones; about 10% of them were singletons. Approximately 4.4% of the sample goes to the ten largest clones. The sequenced sample consisted of PBMCs. These receptors were collected from a woman aged 18-29 years in good health and CMV-seropositive.

The chain uses TRBV29-1 and TRBJ2-5, with D possibly TRBD2 on 5 matching bases. V lost 4 bases and J 11 bases, leaving 11 bases between the germline ends. Germline V CDR1 and CDR2: SQVTM, ANQGSEA. This CDR3 is built from 10 residues. In DNA form, the CDR3 reads TGCAGCGTTGTTCTCGGGGAGCAGTACTTC. Its translation is CSVVLGEQYF.

This clone has only a few counts. The chain joins TRBV14 to TRBJ1-1; no clear D gene. The germline V gene has CDR1 SGHDN and CDR2 FVKESK. The CDR3 spans 16 residues. Trimming left V 3 bases short and J 3 bases short, with 17 bases between. The CDR3 sequence: CASSHFALERDTEAFF. The CDR3 DNA follows: TGTGCCAGCAGCCATTTTGCCTTAGAGAGAGACACTGAAGCTTTCTTT.

This clone was seen once. V usage is TRBV7-2 and J usage is TRBJ2-3; D not certain. The V gene lost 3 bases and the J gene lost 6 bases, with 13 bases spanning the gap. Germline V gives CDR1 SGHTA, CDR2 FQGNSA. The CDR3 is made up of 14 amino acids. CDR3 nucleotides: TGTGCCAGCAGCTTCAGTTTAGCAGCGGATACGCAGTATTTT. Encoded protein: CASSFSLAADTQYF.

In this sample, this clone turned up a few times. The chain uses TRBV9 and TRBJ1-1; TRBD1 matches 8 bases. The CDR3 is made up of 15 amino acids. The germline gives CDR1 SGDLS, CDR2 YYNGEE. With V trimmed by 4 bases and J by 0 bases, 5 bases remained unmatched. CDR3 nucleotides: TGTGCCAGCAGCCATACAGGGGGACTGAACACTGAAGCTTTCTTT. Amino acids: CASSHTGGLNTEAFF.

The genes are TRBV29-1 and TRBJ2-4; D remains ambiguous. V was cut by 2 bases and J by 0 bases, with 8 bases left in between. CDR1 and CDR2 (germline): SQVTM, ANQGSEA. The CDR3 consists of 14 residues. CDR3 region: CSVEPILAKNIQYF. CDR3 DNA: TGCAGCGTTGAACCGATACTAGCCAAAAACATTCAGTACTTC. Looking up the rest from reference TRBV29-1 and TRBJ2-4 gives the full variable domain: SAVISQKPSRDICQRGTSLTIQCQVDSQVTMMFWYRQQPGQSLTLIATANQGSEATYESGFVIDKFPISRPNLTFSTLTVSNMSPEDSSIYLCSVEPILAKNIQYFGAGTRLSVL.

This clone came up a few times. The V gene is TRBV7-9, the J gene TRBJ1-4, with TRBD1 identical over 11 bases. Germline trimming cut 1 base from V and 7 bases from J; bases unmatched to any gene: 2. The CDR3 is made up of 15 amino acids. Germline V gene data show CDR1 as SEHNR and CDR2 as FQNEAQ (reference sequence). The CDR3 here is CASSLVGTGGEKLFF. The CDR3, as DNA: TGTGCCAGCAGCTTAGTTGGGACAGGGGGTGAAAAACTGTTTTTT.

This clone has just a few counts. The chain is built from TRBV5-4 and TRBJ2-5, with 8 positions matching TRBD2. V dropped 5 bases and J dropped 5; count of bases not matched to a gene: 11. Germline CDR1 and CDR2: SGHNT and YYREEE (reference sequence). This CDR3 is 15 amino acids long. The CDR3 spells CASRLEAGETETQYF. DNA of the CDR3: TGTGCCAGCAGACTAGAAGCGGGAGAGACGGAGACCCAGTACTTC.

This chain links TRBV19 with TRBJ2-1; 11 bases are a match to TRBD2. Germline V gene lookup returns CDR1 LNHDA and CDR2 SQIVND (reference sequence). V trimming: 0 bases; J trimming: 11 bases; junction bases outside the gene matches: 3. The CDR3 has 14 residues. The CDR3 sequence is CASSIDLAGGQQFF. In DNA, the CDR3 is TGTGCCAGTAGTATAGACCTAGCGGGAGGCCAGCAGTTCTTC. Drawing the rest from reference TRBV19 and TRBJ2-1, the complete variable domain is DGGITQSPKYLFRKEGQNVTLSCEQNLNHDAMYWYRQDPGQGLRLIYYSQIVNDFQKGDIAEGYSVSREKKESFPLTVTSAQKNPTAFYLCASSIDLAGGQQFFGPGTRLTVL.

This clone was detected many times. This chain joins TRBV6-6 and TRBJ2-7; D may be TRBD2 (6 bases). Trimming stripped 5 bases from V and 0 bases from J, with 11 bases between. This CDR3 contains 14 residues. CDR1 is MNHNY, CDR2 SVGAGI, per germline (reference sequence). The CDR3 bases are TGTGCCAGCAGTCGGGACTCCAGCTCCTACGAGCAGTACTTC. Its protein product is CASSRDSSSYEQYF.

The CDR3 sequence is CASSTDGGYGYTF. The CDR3 region has the DNA TGTGCCAGTAGTACGGACGGGGGCTATGGCTACACCTTC. V usage is TRBV19 and J usage is TRBJ1-2; D perhaps matches TRBD1 (5 bases). The CDR3 consists of 13 residues. Germline CDR1 is LNHDA and CDR2 is SQIVND (reference sequence). Deletions cut 4 bases from V and 4 bases from J, with 10 bases between.

This CDR3 is CASSLGTAKETQYF. CDR3 DNA sequence: TGCGCCAGCAGCTTGGGGACAGCCAAAGAGACCCAGTACTTC. The chain recombines TRBV5-1 with TRBJ2-5; a weak D match, TRBD1 (6 bases). Germline V CDR1 and CDR2: SGHRS, YFSETQ. Trimming cost V 0 bases and J 3 bases, with 9 bases left between them. This CDR3 region has 14 residues.